The 14 T cell receptor beta chains below were found in one sample sequenced in a study of blood T cell repertoires in COVID-19. TCRdb's table, derived via immunoSEQ multiplex PCR, lists solely in-frame clones and lacks some. The data show more than 95,000 clones, with more than 80% seen just once and roughly 29% held by the top ten. Sequences were obtained from peripheral blood. The source is a man aged 55 to 70 with acute or convalescent COVID-19.

The V and J genes are TRBV24-1 and TRBJ2-3; tentative D call: TRBD1 (5 bases). This CDR3 has 11 residues. CDR1 and CDR2 (germline): KGHDR, SFDVKD. With 2 bases removed from V and 9 bases from J, the gap between germline ends came to 5 bases. The CDR3 region is CATSDYRTQYF. The CDR3 nucleotides are TGTGCCACCAGTGATTACAGGACGCAGTATTTT.

The chain has TRBV30 and TRBJ2-3; D possibly corresponds to TRBD2 (6 bases). The V gene lost 0 bases and the J gene lost 9 bases, with 13 bases spanning the gap. The germline gives CDR1 GTSNPN, CDR2 SVGIG (reference sequence). The CDR3 loop spans 13 amino acids. In DNA form, the CDR3 reads TGTGCCTGGAGTGTAAGCGGGTTTAACACGCAGTATTTT. Translation: CAWSVSGFNTQYF.

V and J are TRBV5-6 and TRBJ1-5; D gene uncertain. Germline CDR1 SGHDT, CDR2 YYEEEE. Trimming took 3 bases from V and 1 from J, leaving 20 bases between them. The CDR3 consists of 18 residues. The CDR3 here is CASSSYREIPRSNQPQHF. The CDR3, as DNA: TGTGCCAGCAGCTCCTACCGGGAGATTCCGCGGAGCAATCAGCCCCAGCATTTT.

The CDR3, as DNA: TGTGCCAGCAGCTCTGGACAGGGGATTGAAGCTTTCTTT. Protein: CASSSGQGIEAFF. This sequence joins TRBV11-2 and TRBJ1-1, with 9 nucleotides matching TRBD1. Germline CDR1 reads SGHAT; CDR2 reads FQNNGV. This CDR3 has 13 amino acids. V shed 4 bases, J shed 7 bases, and the junction held 4 bases outside the gene matches.

In its sample, this clone was seen once. V is TRBV7-2 and J is TRBJ2-2, with TRBD1 matching 8 bases. Germline CDR1 SGHTA, CDR2 FQGNSA. The CDR3 runs 14 residues. V was clipped by 5 bases and J by 6 bases; unmatched bases: 5. CDR3 sequence (DNA): TGTGCCAGCAGCCTAAGACAGGGGCCCGGGGAGCTGTTTTTT. Translated, it gives CASSLRQGPGELFF.

The chain employs TRBV5-1 and TRBJ2-1, with 10 bases identical to TRBD2. CDR1 and CDR2 (germline): SGHRS, YFSETQ. The CDR3 length is 18 residues. V dropped 0 bases and J dropped 8; count of bases not matched to a gene: 14. The CDR3 DNA reads as TGCGCCAGCAGCTTGGGACTAGCGGGTCGGAGACGTCGCGATGAGCAGTTCTTC. Its protein product is CASSLGLAGRRRRDEQFF.

The chain employs TRBV5-1 and TRBJ2-7; TRBD1 matches 10 bases. The CDR3 loop spans 15 amino acids. Germline values: CDR1 SGHRS, CDR2 YFSETQ. The V and J ends lost 4 bases and 3 bases, in that order; junction bases with no gene match: 7. CDR3 nucleotide sequence: TGCGCCAGCAGCCGGGAGACAGGGGGCCTCTACGAGCAGTACTTC. Its translation is CASSRETGGLYEQYF.

The rearrangement joins TRBV6-5 to TRBJ2-7; TRBD2 might be the D (5 bases). V was trimmed by 7 bases and J by 3 bases, leaving 13 bases between them. The germline gives CDR1 MNHEY, CDR2 SVGAGI. CDR3 length equals 13 residues. The CDR3 spells CASTPGLFYEQYF. The CDR3 DNA reads as TGTGCCAGCACCCCCGGACTTTTCTACGAGCAGTACTTC.

The chain employs TRBV5-1 and TRBJ1-3; 7 positions match TRBD1. This CDR3 region has 15 residues. The germline CDR1 and CDR2 sequences are SGHRS and YFSETQ. V trimming: 7 bases; J trimming: 0 bases; junction bases outside the gene matches: 7. CDR3 protein: CASRDSKSSGNTIYF. The CDR3 region has the DNA TGCGCCAGCCGGGACAGCAAAAGCTCTGGAAACACCATATATTTT.

This clone has a single count. At one end the junction does not follow the germline gene, possibly because of a read error. The rearrangement uses TRBV7-7 and TRBJ2-3, with 7 bases fitting TRBD2. Germline CDR1 reads SSHAT; CDR2 reads FNYEAQ (reference sequence). The CDR3 totals 14 residues. The CDR3 protein is CASSLGTTTDTQYF. The CDR3 nucleotides read TGTGCTAGCAGCTTAGGGACTACCACAGATACGCAGTATTTT.

The chain carries TRBV28 and TRBJ2-7; 9 nucleotides agree with TRBD1. Looked up from germline, CDR1 is MDHEN and CDR2 is SYDVKM. The CDR3 contains 16 residues. V shed 3 bases and J 6 bases; nucleotides not matched to a gene: 12. The CDR3 coding sequence is TGTGCCAGCAGTTTCCAACCGGGACAGGGTAGGTTCGAGCAGTACTTC. Protein sequence: CASSFQPGQGRFEQYF.

V is TRBV15 and J is TRBJ2-2; 8 bases match TRBD1. The CDR3 is made up of 16 amino acids. After removal of 6 bases from V and 0 bases from J, the junction contained 6 bases not matched to a gene. Looked up from germline, CDR1 is LNHNV and CDR2 is YYDKDF (reference sequence). CDR3 DNA: TGTGCCACCAGGGACAGGGTTGGCGCGAACACCGGGGAGCTGTTTTTT. Translation: CATRDRVGANTGELFF.

This chain uses TRBV7-8 with TRBJ1-5, with TRBD1 matching over 10 bases. V lost 5 bases to trimming and J lost 3 bases; unmatched junction nucleotides: 10. The CDR3 sequence is 17 residues long. CDR1 is SGHVS and CDR2 is FQNEAQ in the germline V gene. CDR3 DNA: TGTGCCAGCAGCCCCCGTGACAGGGGGCAGCACAATCAGCCCCAGCATTTT. As protein: CASSPRDRGQHNQPQHF. Combining the CDR3 with reference TRBV7-8 and TRBJ1-5 gives the whole variable domain GAGVSQSPRYKVAKRGQDVALRCDPISGHVSLFWYQQALGQGPEFLTYFQNEAQLDKSGLPSDRFFAERPEGSVSTLKIQRTQQEDSAVYLCASSPRDRGQHNQPQHFGDGTRLSIL.

In DNA form, the CDR3 reads TGTGCCAGTAGTAGGGGGACAGGTCTTAACACTGAAGCTTTCTTT. Translation: CASSRGTGLNTEAFF. The chain recombines TRBV19 with TRBJ1-1, with TRBD1 identical over 8 bases. The CDR3 extends over 15 amino acids. Germline trimming cut 4 bases from V and 2 bases from J; bases unmatched to any gene: 6. Germline V lookup: CDR1 LNHDA, CDR2 SQIVND (reference sequence). Variable domain in full (rest from reference TRBV19 and TRBJ1-1): DGGITQSPKYLFRKEGQNVTLSCEQNLNHDAMYWYRQDPGQGLRLIYYSQIVNDFQKGDIAEGYSVSREKKESFPLTVTSAQKNPTAFYLCASSRGTGLNTEAFFGQGTRLTVV.